This section outlines one T cell receptor beta chain sequence together with its context. This entry belongs to a study of blood T cell repertoires in COVID-19. Study details: T cells, B-cell-depleted T cells, or PBMCs supplied cDNA or gDNA.

Assay used: immunoSEQ multiplex PCR; TCRdb lists only in-frame clones, some missing. The sample yields approximately 200,000 clones, 75% to 90% seen once. Trimming took 5 bases from V and 11 from J; bases not matched to a gene: 13. The germline V gene has CDR1 GTSNPN and CDR2 SVGIG (reference sequence). This CDR3 comprises 15 residues. The TCR was taken from a woman aged 18 to 35 in a cohort exposed to, infected with or recovered from COVID-19 (not recorded which). The chain uses TRBV30 and TRBJ2-1; TRBD2 matches 12 bases. The specimen was PBMCs or T cells enriched from blood (not recorded which). The CDR3, as DNA: TGTGCCTGGGCAAAAAAAGGACTAGCGGGGACTAAGCAGTTCTTC. It codes for CAWAKKGLAGTKQFF.